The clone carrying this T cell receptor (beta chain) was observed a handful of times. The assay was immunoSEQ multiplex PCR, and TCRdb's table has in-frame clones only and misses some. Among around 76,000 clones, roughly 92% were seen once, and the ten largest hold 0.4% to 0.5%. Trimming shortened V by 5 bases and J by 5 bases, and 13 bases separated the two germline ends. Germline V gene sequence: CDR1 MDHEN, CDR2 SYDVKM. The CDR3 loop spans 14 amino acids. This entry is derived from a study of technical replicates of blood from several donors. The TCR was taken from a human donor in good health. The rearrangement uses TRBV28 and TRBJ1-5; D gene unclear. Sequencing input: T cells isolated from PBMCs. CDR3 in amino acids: CASSTPTNYQPQHF. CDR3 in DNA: TGTGCCAGCAGTACCCCAACAAATTATCAGCCCCAGCATTTT.